This passage covers 4 T cell receptor beta chains from one sample sequenced in a study of T cell changes during pregnancy in multiple sclerosis. The protocol was immunoSEQ multiplex PCR, while the TCRdb copy is restricted to in-frame clones and leaves out a portion. The data contain fewer than 85,000 clones, 80% to 95% of them seen just once; the ten biggest clones take up 1.5% to 2%. The material sequenced was peripheral blood, taken in the first trimester of pregnancy. Receptors were obtained from a female donor in good health, enrolled as a control in a pregnancy study.

The rearrangement uses TRBV2 and TRBJ2-7, with a tentative D call TRBD1 (6 bases). Germline V lookup: CDR1 SNHLY, CDR2 FYNNEI. Deletions cut 6 bases from V and 1 base from J, with 22 bases between. The CDR3 totals 17 residues. CDR3 nucleotides: TGTGCCAGCAGCGTATATCTACAGGGCCGATCATCCTACGAGCAGTACTTC. Its protein product is CASSVYLQGRSSYEQYF.

This rearrangement joins TRBV18 to TRBJ2-6, with TRBD1 matching over 8 bases. CDR1 KGHSH and CDR2 LQKENI come from the germline V gene. V gave up 1 base and J gave up 1 base; unmatched junction bases: 12. The CDR3 is 20 residues long. DNA for the CDR3: TGTGCCAGCTCACCACTGACAGGGGACCCCGATAAGTCTGGGGCCAACGTCCTGACTTTC. It translates to CASSPLTGDPDKSGANVLTF.

The CDR3 here is CTSSQSSGGPSDTQYF. The CDR3 DNA reads as TGCACCAGCAGCCAAAGCTCGGGAGGGCCGTCGGATACGCAGTATTTT. This chain links TRBV1 with TRBJ2-3; the table's D call, TRBD2, has no DNA check behind it. TRBV1 is a pseudogene locus. The CDR3 length is 16 residues.

The J gene is TRBJ1-4, the V gene TRBV28; 9 nucleotides agree with TRBD1. The CDR3 consists of 15 residues. Germline-derived CDR1 and CDR2 are MDHEN and SYDVKM. J gave up 8 bases and V 5 bases, and 9 bases lay outside the gene matches. CDR3 in amino acids: CASSPGTGNWEKLFF. As DNA, the CDR3 is TGTGCCAGCAGTCCCGGGACAGGGAACTGGGAAAAACTGTTTTTT.